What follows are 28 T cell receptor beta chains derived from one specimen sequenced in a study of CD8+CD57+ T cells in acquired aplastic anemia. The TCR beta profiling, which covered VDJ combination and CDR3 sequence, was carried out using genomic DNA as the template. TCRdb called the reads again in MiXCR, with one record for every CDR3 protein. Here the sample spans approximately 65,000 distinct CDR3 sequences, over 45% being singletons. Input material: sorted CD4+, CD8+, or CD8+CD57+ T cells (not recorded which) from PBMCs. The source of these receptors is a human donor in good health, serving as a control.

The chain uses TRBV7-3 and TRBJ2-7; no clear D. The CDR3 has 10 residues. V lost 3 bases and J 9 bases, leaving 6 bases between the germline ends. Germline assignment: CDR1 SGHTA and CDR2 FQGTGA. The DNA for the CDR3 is TGTGCCAGCAGCTTCTCAGGGCAGTACTTC. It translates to CASSFSGQYF.

CDR3 DNA: TGCAGTGCTAGAGATGGGCGGGACAGGGGGCGCCAAGAGACCCAGTACTTC. This encodes CSARDGRDRGRQETQYF. The chain carries TRBV20-1 and TRBJ2-5; 12 bases line up with TRBD1. The length of the CDR3 is 17 residues. Trimming at V came to 0 bases and at J to 1 base, leaving 6 bases not matched to a gene. The germline gives CDR1 DFQATT, CDR2 SNEGSKA (reference sequence).

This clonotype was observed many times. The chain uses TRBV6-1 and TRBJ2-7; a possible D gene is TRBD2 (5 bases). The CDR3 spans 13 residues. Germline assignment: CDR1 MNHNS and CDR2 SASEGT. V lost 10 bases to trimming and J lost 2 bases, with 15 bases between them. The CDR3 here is CANPPPGAYEQYF. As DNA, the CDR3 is TGTGCCAACCCGCCTCCCGGGGCCTACGAGCAGTACTTC.

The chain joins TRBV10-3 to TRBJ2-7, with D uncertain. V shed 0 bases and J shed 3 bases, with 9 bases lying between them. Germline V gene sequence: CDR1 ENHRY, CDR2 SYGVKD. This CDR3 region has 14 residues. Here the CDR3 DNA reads TGTGCCATCAGTGAGTCGACCCAGATCTACGAGCAGTACTTC. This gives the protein CAISESTQIYEQYF.

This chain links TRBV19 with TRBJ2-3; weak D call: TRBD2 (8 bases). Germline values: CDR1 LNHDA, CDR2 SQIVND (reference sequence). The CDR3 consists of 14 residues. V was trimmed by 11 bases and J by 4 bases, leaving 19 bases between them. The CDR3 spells CAVTGAGGADTQYF. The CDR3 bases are TGTGCCGTCACAGGGGCGGGAGGAGCAGATACGCAGTATTTT.

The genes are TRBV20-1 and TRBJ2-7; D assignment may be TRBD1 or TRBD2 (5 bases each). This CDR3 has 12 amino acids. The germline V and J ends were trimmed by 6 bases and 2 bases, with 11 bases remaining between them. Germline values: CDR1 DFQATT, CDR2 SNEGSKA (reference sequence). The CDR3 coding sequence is TGCAGTGCAAGGGACGGTCCCTACGAGCAGTACTTC. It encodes CSARDGPYEQYF.

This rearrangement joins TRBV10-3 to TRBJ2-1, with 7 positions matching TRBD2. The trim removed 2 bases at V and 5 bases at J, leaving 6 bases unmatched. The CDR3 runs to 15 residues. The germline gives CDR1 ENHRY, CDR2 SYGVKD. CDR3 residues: CAISEGRATNNEQFF. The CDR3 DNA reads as TGTGCCATCAGTGAGGGGAGGGCCACTAACAATGAGCAGTTCTTC.

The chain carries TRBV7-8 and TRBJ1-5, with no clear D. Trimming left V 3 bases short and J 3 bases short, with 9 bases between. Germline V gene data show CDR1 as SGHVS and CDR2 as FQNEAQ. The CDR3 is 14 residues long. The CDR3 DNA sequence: TGTGCCAGCAGCTTCGCGAGGGACAATCAGCCCCAGCATTTT. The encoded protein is CASSFARDNQPQHF. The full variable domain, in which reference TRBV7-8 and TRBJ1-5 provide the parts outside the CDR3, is GAGVSQSPRYKVAKRGQDVALRCDPISGHVSLFWYQQALGQGPEFLTYFQNEAQLDKSGLPSDRFFAERPEGSVSTLKIQRTQQEDSAVYLCASSFARDNQPQHFGDGTRLSIL.

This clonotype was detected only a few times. Written as DNA, the CDR3 is TGTGCCAGCAGCGCCGCCCTCGGGGGAAACGAGCAGTTCTTC. This gives the protein CASSAALGGNEQFF. The chain couples TRBV11-1 to TRBJ2-1; a possible D gene is TRBD2 (6 bases). This CDR3 has 14 residues. With 5 bases removed from V and 10 bases from J, the gap between germline ends came to 18 bases. Germline CDR1 reads SGHAT; CDR2 reads FQDESV (reference sequence).

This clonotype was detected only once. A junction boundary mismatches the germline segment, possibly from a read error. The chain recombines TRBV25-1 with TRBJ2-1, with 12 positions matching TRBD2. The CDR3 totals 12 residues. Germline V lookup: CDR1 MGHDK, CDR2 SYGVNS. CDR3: CASAGTSGPMYF. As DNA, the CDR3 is TGTGCCTCGGCTGGGACTAGCGGGCCGATGTACTTC.

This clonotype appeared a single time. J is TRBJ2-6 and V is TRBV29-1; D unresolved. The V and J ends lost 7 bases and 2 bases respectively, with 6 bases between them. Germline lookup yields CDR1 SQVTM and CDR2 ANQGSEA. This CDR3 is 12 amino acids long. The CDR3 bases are TGCAGCGCAAATACTGGGGCCAACGTCCTGACTTTC. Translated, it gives CSANTGANVLTF.

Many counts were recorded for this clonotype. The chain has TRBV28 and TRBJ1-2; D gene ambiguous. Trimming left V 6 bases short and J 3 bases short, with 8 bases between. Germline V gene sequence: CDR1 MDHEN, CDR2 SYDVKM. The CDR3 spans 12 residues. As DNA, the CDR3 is TGTGCCAGCAGGGCTCAGGACTATGGCTACACCTTC. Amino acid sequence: CASRAQDYGYTF.

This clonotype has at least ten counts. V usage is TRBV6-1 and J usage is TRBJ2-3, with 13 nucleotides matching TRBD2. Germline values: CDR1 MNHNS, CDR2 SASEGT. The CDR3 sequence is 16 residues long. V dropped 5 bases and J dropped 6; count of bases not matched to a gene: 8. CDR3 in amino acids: CASSLLAGGPRDTQYF. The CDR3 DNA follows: TGTGCCAGCAGTCTACTAGCGGGAGGGCCTCGGGATACGCAGTATTTT.

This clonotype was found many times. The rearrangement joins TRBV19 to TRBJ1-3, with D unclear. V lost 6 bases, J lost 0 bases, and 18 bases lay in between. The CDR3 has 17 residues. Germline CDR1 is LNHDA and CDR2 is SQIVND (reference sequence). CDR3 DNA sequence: TGTGCCAGTAGCCCGACTGGAGGGTTCGACTCTGGAAACACCATATATTTT. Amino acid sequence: CASSPTGGFDSGNTIYF.

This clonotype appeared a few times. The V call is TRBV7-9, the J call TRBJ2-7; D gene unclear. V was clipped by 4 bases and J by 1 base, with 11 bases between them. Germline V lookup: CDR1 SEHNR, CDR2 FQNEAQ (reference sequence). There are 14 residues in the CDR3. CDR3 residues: CASSSTPTSYEQYF. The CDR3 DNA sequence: TGTGCCAGCAGCTCCACTCCAACATCCTACGAGCAGTACTTC.

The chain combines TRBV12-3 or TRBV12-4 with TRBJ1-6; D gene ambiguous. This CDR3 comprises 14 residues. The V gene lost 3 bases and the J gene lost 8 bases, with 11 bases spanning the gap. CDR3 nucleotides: TGTGCCAGCAGTTTGGAGGGAACTTATTCACCCCTCCACTTT. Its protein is CASSLEGTYSPLHF.

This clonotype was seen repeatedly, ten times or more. The CDR3 DNA follows: TGTGCCAGCAGCCCGACATGGGTGTTAGCAAAGACCCAGTACTTC. This encodes CASSPTWVLAKTQYF. This sequence joins TRBV6-1 and TRBJ2-5; no definite D call. V was pared by 6 bases and J by 6 bases, with 20 bases between. In germline, CDR1 is MNHNS, CDR2 SASEGT. The CDR3 covers 15 residues.

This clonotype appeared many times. CDR3 protein: CASSELLAGGQETQYF. The CDR3 DNA reads TGTGCCAGCAGTGAATTGCTAGCGGGGGGCCAAGAGACCCAGTACTTC. The V call is TRBV6-1, the J call TRBJ2-5, with 11 nucleotides matching TRBD2. The CDR3 runs to 16 residues. Looked up from germline, CDR1 is MNHNS and CDR2 is SASEGT. V gave up 2 bases and J gave up 1 base; unmatched junction bases: 3.

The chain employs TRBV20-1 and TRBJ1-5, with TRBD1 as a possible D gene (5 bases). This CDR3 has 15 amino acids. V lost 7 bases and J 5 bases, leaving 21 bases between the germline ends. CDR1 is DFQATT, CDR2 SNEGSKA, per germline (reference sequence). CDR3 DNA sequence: TGCAGTGGTGTTGAGGGCAGGGTGGGGGATCAGCCCCAGCATTTT. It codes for CSGVEGRVGDQPQHF.

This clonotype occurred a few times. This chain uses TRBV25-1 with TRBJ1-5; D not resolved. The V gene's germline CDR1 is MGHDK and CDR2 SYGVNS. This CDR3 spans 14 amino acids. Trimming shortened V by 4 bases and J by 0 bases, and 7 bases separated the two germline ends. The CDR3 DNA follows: TGTGCCAGCAGTGCGGCAACTAGCAATCAGCCCCAGCATTTT. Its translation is CASSAATSNQPQHF.

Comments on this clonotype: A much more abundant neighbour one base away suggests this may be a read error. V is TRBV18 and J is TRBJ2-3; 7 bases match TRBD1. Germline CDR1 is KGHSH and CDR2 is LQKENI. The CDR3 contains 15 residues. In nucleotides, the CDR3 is TGTCCCAGCTCACGACAGGGACAATTCACAGATACGCAGTATTTT. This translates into CPSSRQGQFTDTQYF.

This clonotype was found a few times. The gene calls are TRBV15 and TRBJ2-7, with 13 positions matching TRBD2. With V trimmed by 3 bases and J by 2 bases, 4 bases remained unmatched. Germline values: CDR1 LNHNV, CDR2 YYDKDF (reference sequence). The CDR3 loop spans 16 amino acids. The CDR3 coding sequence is TGTGCCACCAGCAGCGTGGGACTAGCGGGAACCTACGAGCAGTACTTC. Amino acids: CATSSVGLAGTYEQYF.

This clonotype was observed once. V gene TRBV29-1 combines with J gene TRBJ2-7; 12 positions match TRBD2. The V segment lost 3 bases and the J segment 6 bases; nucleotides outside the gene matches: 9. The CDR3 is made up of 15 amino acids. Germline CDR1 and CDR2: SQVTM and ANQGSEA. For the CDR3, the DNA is TGCAGCGTTGAGGCTCCTAGCGGGAGGGCGACCGAGCAGTACTTC. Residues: CSVEAPSGRATEQYF.

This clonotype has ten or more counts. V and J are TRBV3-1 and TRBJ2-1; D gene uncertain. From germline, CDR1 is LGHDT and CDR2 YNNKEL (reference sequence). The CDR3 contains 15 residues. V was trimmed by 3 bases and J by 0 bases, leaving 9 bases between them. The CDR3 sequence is CASSHRRSSYNEQFF. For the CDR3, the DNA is TGTGCCAGCAGCCATCGCAGGAGCTCCTACAATGAGCAGTTCTTC.

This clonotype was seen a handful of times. In DNA form, the CDR3 reads TGTGCCAGCAGTGGACGGACAGGGGTAAATTCACCCCTCCACTTT. This translates into CASSGRTGVNSPLHF. The chain combines TRBV25-1 with TRBJ1-6; 9 bases are shared with TRBD1. The junction had 5 bases not matched to a gene; V was cut back by 4 bases and J by 7 bases. There are 15 residues in the CDR3. Germline assignment: CDR1 MGHDK and CDR2 SYGVNS.

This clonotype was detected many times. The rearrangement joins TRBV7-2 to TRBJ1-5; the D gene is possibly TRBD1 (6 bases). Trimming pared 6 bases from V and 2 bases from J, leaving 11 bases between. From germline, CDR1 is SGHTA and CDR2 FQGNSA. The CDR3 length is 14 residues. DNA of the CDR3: TGTGCCAGCAGTCCGCCAGGGGGCAATCAGCCCCAGCATTTT. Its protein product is CASSPPGGNQPQHF.

CDR3 loop: CSASPGRSYGYTF. The CDR3 DNA sequence: TGCAGTGCTTCCCCGGGACGCAGCTATGGCTACACCTTC. The chain employs TRBV20-1 and TRBJ1-2; TRBD1 is a possible D gene (5 bases). This CDR3 region has 13 residues. Germline assignment: CDR1 DFQATT and CDR2 SNEGSKA (reference sequence). Deletions cut 5 bases from V and 4 bases from J, with 14 bases between.

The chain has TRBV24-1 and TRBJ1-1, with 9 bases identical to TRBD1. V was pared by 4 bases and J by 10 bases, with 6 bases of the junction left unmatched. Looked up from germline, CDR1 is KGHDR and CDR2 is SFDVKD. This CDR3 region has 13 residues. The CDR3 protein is CATSDRTGDGAFF. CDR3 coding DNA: TGTGCCACCAGTGACCGGACAGGGGATGGAGCTTTCTTT.